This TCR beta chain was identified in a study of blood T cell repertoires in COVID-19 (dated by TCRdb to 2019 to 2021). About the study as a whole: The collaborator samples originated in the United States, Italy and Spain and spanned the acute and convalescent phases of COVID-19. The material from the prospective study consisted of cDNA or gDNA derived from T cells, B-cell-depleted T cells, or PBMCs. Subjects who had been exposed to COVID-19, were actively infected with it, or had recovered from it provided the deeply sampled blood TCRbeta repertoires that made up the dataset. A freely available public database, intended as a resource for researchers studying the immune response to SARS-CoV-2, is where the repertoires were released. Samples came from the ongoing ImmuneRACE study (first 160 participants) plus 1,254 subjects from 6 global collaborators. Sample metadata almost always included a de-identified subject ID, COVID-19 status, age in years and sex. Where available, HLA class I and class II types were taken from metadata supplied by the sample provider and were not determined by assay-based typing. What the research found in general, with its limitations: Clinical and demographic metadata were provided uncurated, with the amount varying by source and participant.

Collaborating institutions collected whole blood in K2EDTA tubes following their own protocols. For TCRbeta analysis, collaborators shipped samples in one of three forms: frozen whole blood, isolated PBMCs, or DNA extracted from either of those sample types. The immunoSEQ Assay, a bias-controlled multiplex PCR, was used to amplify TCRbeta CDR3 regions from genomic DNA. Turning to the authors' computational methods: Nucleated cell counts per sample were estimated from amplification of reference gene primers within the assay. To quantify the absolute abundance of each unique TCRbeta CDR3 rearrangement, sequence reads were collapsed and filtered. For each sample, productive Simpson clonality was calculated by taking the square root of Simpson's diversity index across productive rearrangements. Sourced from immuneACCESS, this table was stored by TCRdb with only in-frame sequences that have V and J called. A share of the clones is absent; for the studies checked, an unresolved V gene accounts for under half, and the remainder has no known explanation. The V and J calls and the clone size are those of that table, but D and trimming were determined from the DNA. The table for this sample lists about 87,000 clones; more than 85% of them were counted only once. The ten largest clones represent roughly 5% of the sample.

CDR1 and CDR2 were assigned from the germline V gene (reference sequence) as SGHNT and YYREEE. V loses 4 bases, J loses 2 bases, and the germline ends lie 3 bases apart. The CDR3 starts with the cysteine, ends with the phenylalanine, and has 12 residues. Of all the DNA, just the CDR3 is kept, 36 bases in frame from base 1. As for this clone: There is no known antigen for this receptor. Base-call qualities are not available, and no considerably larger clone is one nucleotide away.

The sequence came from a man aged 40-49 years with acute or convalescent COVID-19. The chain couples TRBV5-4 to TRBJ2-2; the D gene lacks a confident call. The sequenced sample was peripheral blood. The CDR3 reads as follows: CASSPNTGELFF. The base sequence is TGTGCCAGCAGCCCTAACACCGGGGAGCTGTTTTTT.